Described below is a single T cell receptor beta chain sequence and its context. Its antigen is as yet unknown. This entry is derived from a study of T cell responses to AZD1222 COVID-19 vaccine. Study-wide results and caveats: In a largely white British group with more females than males, clonal diversity was possibly underestimated. Rises in breadth and depth of Spike-specific TCRs came after two AZD1222 doses.

The V and J ends lost 5 bases and 1 base respectively, with 12 bases between them. The CDR3 consists of 14 residues. The germline V gene has CDR1 SGHRS and CDR2 YFSETQ. Libraries were prepared by immunoSEQ multiplex PCR; TCRdb keeps only in-frame clonotypes and omits some of them. Here the sample spans some 120,000 clones, 80% to 90% being singletons. The sequences come from peripheral blood, collected on day 0 of AZD1222 vaccination. The sequence was obtained from an adult in good health. V is TRBV5-1 and J is TRBJ1-1, with D possibly TRBD1 on 5 matching bases. CDR3 protein: CASREGTGNTEAFF. CDR3 DNA: TGCGCCAGCAGGGAAGGGACGGGGAACACTGAAGCTTTCTTT.